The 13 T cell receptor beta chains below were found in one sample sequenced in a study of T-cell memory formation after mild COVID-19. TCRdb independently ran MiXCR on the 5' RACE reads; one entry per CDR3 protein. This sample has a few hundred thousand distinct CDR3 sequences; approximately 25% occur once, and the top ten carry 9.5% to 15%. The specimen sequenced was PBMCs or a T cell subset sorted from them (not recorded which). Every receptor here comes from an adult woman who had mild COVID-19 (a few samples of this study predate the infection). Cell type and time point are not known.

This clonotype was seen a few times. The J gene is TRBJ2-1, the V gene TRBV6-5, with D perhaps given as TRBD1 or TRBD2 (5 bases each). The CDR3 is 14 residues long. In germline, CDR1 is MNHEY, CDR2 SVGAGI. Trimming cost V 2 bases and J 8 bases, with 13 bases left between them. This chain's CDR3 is CASSYGTIRDEQFF. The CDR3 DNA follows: TGTGCCAGCAGTTACGGGACCATTCGCGATGAGCAGTTCTTC.

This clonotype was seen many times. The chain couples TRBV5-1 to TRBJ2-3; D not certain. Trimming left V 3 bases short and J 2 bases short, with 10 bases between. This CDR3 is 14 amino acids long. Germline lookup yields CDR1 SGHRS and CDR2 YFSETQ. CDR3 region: CASSSGFFTDTQYF. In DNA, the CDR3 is TGCGCCAGCAGCTCTGGCTTCTTCACAGATACGCAGTATTTT. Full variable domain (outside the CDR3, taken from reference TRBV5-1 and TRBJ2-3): KAGVTQTPRYLIKTRGQQVTLSCSPISGHRSVSWYQQTPGQGLQFLFEYFSETQRNKGNFPGRFSGRQFSNSRSEMNVSTLELGDSALYLCASSSGFFTDTQYFGPGTRLTVL.

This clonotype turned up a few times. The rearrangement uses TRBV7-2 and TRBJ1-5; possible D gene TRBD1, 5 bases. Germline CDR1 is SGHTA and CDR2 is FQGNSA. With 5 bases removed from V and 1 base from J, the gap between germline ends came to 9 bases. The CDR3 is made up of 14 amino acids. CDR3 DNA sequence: TGTGCCAGCAGCAAAGGACACAGCAATCAGCCCCAGCATTTT. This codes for CASSKGHSNQPQHF.

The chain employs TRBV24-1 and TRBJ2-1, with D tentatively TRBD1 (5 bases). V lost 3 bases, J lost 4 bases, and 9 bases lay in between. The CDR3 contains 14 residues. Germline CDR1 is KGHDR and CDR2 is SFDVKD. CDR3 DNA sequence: TGTGCCACCAGTGATGCCAGGGTATACAATGAGCAGTTCTTC. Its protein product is CATSDARVYNEQFF.

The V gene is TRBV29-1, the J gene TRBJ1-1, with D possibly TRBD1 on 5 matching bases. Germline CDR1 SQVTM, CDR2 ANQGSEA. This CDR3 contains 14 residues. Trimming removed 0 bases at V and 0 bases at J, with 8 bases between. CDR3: CSVEDQGMNTEAFF. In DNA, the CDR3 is TGCAGCGTTGAAGATCAGGGAATGAACACTGAAGCTTTCTTT.

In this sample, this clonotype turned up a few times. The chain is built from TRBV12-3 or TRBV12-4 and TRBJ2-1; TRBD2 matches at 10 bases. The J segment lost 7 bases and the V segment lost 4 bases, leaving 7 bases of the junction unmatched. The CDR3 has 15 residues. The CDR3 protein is CASSSAGGPLNEQFF. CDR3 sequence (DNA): TGTGCCAGCAGTTCAGCGGGAGGGCCGTTAAATGAGCAGTTCTTC.

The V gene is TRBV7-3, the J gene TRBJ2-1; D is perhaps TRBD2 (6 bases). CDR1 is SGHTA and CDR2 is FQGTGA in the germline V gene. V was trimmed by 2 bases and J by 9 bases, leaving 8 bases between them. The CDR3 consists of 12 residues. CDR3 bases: TGTGCCAGCAGCTTAGGGGGGATTGAGCAGTTCTTC. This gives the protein CASSLGGIEQFF.

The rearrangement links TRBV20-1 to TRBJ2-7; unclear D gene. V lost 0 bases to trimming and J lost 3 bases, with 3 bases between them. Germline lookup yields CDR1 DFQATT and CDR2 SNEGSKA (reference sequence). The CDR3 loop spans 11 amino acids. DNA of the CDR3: TGCAGTGCTAGAGAGGGCTACGAGCAGTACTTC. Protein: CSAREGYEQYF.

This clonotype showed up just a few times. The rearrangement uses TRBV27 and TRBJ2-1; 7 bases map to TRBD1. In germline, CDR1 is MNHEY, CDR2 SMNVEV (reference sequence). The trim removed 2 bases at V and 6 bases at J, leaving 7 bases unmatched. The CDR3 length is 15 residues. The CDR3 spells CASSLPTGVGNEQFF. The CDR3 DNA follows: TGTGCCAGCAGTTTACCAACAGGGGTAGGCAATGAGCAGTTCTTC.

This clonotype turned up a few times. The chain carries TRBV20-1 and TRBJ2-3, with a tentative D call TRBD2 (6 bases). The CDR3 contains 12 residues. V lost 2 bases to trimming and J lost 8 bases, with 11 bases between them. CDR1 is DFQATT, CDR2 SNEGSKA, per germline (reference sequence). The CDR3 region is CSARHPAGTQYF. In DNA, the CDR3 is TGCAGTGCTAGACACCCAGCGGGTACGCAGTATTTT.

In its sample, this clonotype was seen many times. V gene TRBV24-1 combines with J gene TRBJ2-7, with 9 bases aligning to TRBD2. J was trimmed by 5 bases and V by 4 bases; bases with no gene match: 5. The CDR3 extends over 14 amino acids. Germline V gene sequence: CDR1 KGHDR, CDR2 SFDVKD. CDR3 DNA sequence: TGTGCCACCAGTGAGAGCGGGAGGAAGAACGAGCAGTACTTC. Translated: CATSESGRKNEQYF.

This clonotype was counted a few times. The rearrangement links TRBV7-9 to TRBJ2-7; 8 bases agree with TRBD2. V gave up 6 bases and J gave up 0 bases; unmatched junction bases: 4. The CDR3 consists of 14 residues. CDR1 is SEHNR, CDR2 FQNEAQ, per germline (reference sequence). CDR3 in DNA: TGTGCCAGCAGACGGGAGGGTATCTCCTACGAGCAGTACTTC. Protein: CASRREGISYEQYF.

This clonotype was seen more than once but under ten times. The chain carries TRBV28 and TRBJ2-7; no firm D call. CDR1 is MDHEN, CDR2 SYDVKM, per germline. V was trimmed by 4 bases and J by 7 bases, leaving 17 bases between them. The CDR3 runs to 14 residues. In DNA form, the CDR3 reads TGTGCCAGCAGTTCCCCAGACACTCTCTTTGAGCAGTACTTC. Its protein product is CASSSPDTLFEQYF. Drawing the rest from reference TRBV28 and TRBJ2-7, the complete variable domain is DVKVTQSSRYLVKRTGEKVFLECVQDMDHENMFWYRQDPGLGLRLIYFSYDVKMKEKGDIPEGYSVSREKKERFSLILESASTNQTSMYLCASSSPDTLFEQYFGPGTRLTVT.